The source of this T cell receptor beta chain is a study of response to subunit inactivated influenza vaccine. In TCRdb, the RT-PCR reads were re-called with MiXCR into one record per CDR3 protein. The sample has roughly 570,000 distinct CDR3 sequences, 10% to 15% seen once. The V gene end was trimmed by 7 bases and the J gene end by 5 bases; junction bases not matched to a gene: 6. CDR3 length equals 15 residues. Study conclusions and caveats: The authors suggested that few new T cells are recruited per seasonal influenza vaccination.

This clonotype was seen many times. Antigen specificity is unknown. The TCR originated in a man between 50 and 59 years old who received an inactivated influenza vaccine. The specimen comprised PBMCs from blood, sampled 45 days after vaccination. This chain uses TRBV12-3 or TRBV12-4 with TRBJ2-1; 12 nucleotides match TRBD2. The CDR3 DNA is TGTGCCAGCAAGATACTAGCGGGAGGAGACAATGAGCAGTTCTTC. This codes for CASKILAGGDNEQFF.